The 30 T cell receptor beta chains listed next were all sequenced from one sample in a study of CD8+CD57+ T cells in acquired aplastic anemia. Profiling that covered TCR beta VDJ and CDR3 relied on genomic DNA as its template. TCRdb passed the reads through MiXCR, listing each CDR3 protein once. Of tens of thousands of distinct CDR3 sequences in the sample, 65% to 80% were seen once. The sequencing input was sorted CD4+, CD8+, or CD8+CD57+ T cells (not recorded which) from PBMCs. Receptors were obtained from a human donor in good health, serving as a control.

V and J are TRBV10-2 and TRBJ1-2; D perhaps matches TRBD1 (5 bases). The CDR3 has 14 residues. The germline gives CDR1 WSHSY, CDR2 SAAADI. V was clipped by 0 bases and J by 6 bases, with 11 bases between them. The CDR3 DNA reads TGCGCCAGCAGTGAGTCGCTTGGAGGGGATGGCTACACCTTC. It is translated as CASSESLGGDGYTF.

The V and J genes are TRBV29-1 and TRBJ2-7, with 8 bases lining up with TRBD1. The CDR3 is made up of 12 amino acids. J gave up 7 bases and V 5 bases, and 7 bases lay outside the gene matches. CDR1 is SQVTM, CDR2 ANQGSEA, per germline. DNA of the CDR3: TGCAGCGTTTACAGGGGGACGCGGGAGCAGTACTTC. It is translated as CSVYRGTREQYF.

This rearrangement joins TRBV10-3 to TRBJ1-2, with 7 nucleotides matching TRBD1. CDR3 length: 14 amino acids. Germline-derived CDR1 and CDR2 are ENHRY and SYGVKD. J gave up 7 bases and V 4 bases, and 9 bases lay outside the gene matches. This CDR3 is CAISGDSSFSGYTF. In DNA, the CDR3 is TGTGCCATCAGTGGGGACAGCTCTTTCAGTGGCTACACCTTC.

The chain uses TRBV11-2 and TRBJ1-5; TRBD1 is a possible D gene (6 bases). With 3 bases removed from V and 6 bases from J, the gap between germline ends came to 21 bases. The CDR3 has 17 amino acids. CDR1 is SGHAT and CDR2 is FQNNGV in the germline V gene. CDR3 sequence: CASSFGLAGAPSQPQHF. Written as DNA, the CDR3 is TGTGCCAGCAGCTTTGGACTAGCGGGGGCCCCGAGTCAGCCCCAGCATTTT.

This chain joins TRBV15 and TRBJ2-5, with D unresolved. Trimming removed 0 bases from V and 7 bases from J, with 9 bases in between. The CDR3 is 13 amino acids. Per germline, CDR1 LNHNV and CDR2 YYDKDF (reference sequence). CDR3: CATSRDLLGTQYF. In DNA, the CDR3 is TGTGCCACCAGCAGAGATCTGTTGGGGACCCAGTACTTC.

The chain links TRBV29-1 to TRBJ1-1, with D perhaps matching TRBD1 (5 bases). The CDR3 has 13 residues. The germline CDR1 and CDR2 sequences are SQVTM and ANQGSEA. V lost 4 bases and J 2 bases, leaving 11 bases between the germline ends. CDR3 sequence reads: CSVVSQGNTEAFF. The CDR3 DNA sequence: TGCAGCGTTGTTAGTCAGGGAAACACTGAAGCTTTCTTT.

The V gene is TRBV25-1, the J gene TRBJ2-7; 7 bases agree with TRBD2. Looked up from germline, CDR1 is MGHDK and CDR2 is SYGVNS. V gave up 6 bases and J gave up 3 bases; unmatched junction bases: 8. The CDR3 has 14 amino acids. The CDR3 sequence: CASRGGLTFYEQYF. The CDR3 DNA reads TGTGCCAGCAGGGGGGGGTTAACCTTCTACGAGCAGTACTTC.

This clonotype was seen a few times. The gene calls are TRBV10-3 and TRBJ2-1; possibly TRBD1 or TRBD2 for D (7 bases each). The V and J ends lost 9 bases and 5 bases respectively, with 14 bases between them. This CDR3 is 13 amino acids long. CDR1 is ENHRY and CDR2 is SYGVKD in the germline V gene. CDR3 sequence: CAIAGQPDNEQFF. In DNA, the CDR3 is TGTGCCATAGCGGGACAGCCCGACAATGAGCAGTTCTTC.

This clonotype has more than one count but fewer than ten. The V and J genes are TRBV19 and TRBJ1-5, with D tentatively TRBD1 (5 bases). Germline CDR1 LNHDA, CDR2 SQIVND (reference sequence). The V end lost 3 bases, the J end lost 4 bases, and 7 bases lay between the germline ends. The CDR3 sequence is 13 residues long. The CDR3, as DNA: TGTGCCAGTAGTATTGGGACGAATCAGCCCCAGCATTTT. Translating gives CASSIGTNQPQHF.

The V gene is TRBV11-3, the J gene TRBJ1-2, with TRBD1 as a possible D gene (5 bases). The germline CDR1 and CDR2 sequences are SGHNT and YENEEA. Trimming stripped 5 bases from V and 0 bases from J, with 13 bases between. The CDR3 totals 15 residues. The CDR3 DNA follows: TGTGCCAGCAGCCCAACCGGACAAACTAACTATGGCTACACCTTC. Its translation: CASSPTGQTNYGYTF.

This chain connects TRBV10-3 to TRBJ2-5; D remains ambiguous. The V gene lost 2 bases and the J gene lost 1 base, with 11 bases spanning the gap. CDR1 and CDR2 (germline): ENHRY, SYGVKD. The CDR3 totals 15 residues. CDR3 in DNA: TGTGCCATCAGTGAGATTGGGGAACTCCAAGAGACCCAGTACTTC. Encoded protein: CAISEIGELQETQYF.

This chain connects TRBV9 to TRBJ2-7, with TRBD2 matching over 8 bases. The CDR3 sequence is 14 residues long. Germline-derived CDR1 and CDR2 are SGDLS and YYNGEE. J was trimmed by 5 bases and V by 0 bases; bases with no gene match: 4. CDR3 DNA: TGTGCCAGCAGCGTAGGAGCGGGGGCCCACGAGCAGTACTTC. It translates to CASSVGAGAHEQYF.

The chain recombines TRBV2 with TRBJ1-1; a possible D gene is TRBD1 (6 bases). Germline CDR1 is SNHLY and CDR2 is FYNNEI. V dropped 5 bases and J dropped 11 bases, with 18 bases sitting between them. CDR3 length equals 13 residues. The CDR3 region has the DNA TGTGCCAGCAGTTTGGGGAGAAGGGGGTTGGCTTTCTTT. This translates into CASSLGRRGLAFF.

The rearrangement uses TRBV7-8 and TRBJ2-7, with D possibly matching TRBD1 (5 bases). Trimming pared 4 bases from V and 7 bases from J, leaving 11 bases between. This CDR3 comprises 12 residues. The germline gives CDR1 SGHVS, CDR2 FQNEAQ. CDR3 sequence (DNA): TGTGCCAGCAGCTGGGGCAGCCTAGAGCAGTACTTC. It encodes CASSWGSLEQYF.

V gene TRBV19 combines with J gene TRBJ1-4, with D maybe TRBD1 (6 bases). CDR3 size: 12 residues. Trimming took off 6 bases at V and 7 bases at J, with 9 bases between the two ends. CDR1 LNHDA and CDR2 SQIVND come from the germline V gene (reference sequence). CDR3 coding DNA: TGTGCCAGTAGGGGGGCAGGTGAAAAACTGTTTTTT. Protein sequence: CASRGAGEKLFF.

The V and J genes are TRBV29-1 and TRBJ1-1; no clear D gene. Germline V gives CDR1 SQVTM, CDR2 ANQGSEA. There are 13 residues in the CDR3. Trimming stripped 7 bases from V and 1 base from J, with 13 bases between. CDR3 bases: TGCAGCGCTGGGGATAGGTGGAACACTGAAGCTTTCTTT. This gives the protein CSAGDRWNTEAFF.

This sequence joins TRBV15 and TRBJ2-7, with 10 bases matching TRBD1. V lost 3 bases and J lost 4; bases outside the gene matches: 6. Germline CDR1 and CDR2: LNHNV and YYDKDF (reference sequence). The length of the CDR3 is 15 residues. CDR3 residues: CATSSRDRGTYEQYF. The CDR3 DNA sequence: TGTGCCACCAGCAGCCGGGACAGGGGAACGTACGAGCAGTACTTC.

V usage is TRBV19 and J usage is TRBJ1-5; a possible D gene is TRBD1 (5 bases). The CDR3 extends over 14 amino acids. Deletions cut 4 bases from V and 2 bases from J, with 9 bases between. Germline values: CDR1 LNHDA, CDR2 SQIVND (reference sequence). CDR3 nucleotide sequence: TGTGCCAGTAGTAATGTAGGGGGCAATCAGCCCCAGCATTTT. The encoded protein is CASSNVGGNQPQHF.

The chain combines TRBV19 with TRBJ2-7; no clear D. This CDR3 comprises 15 residues. V lost 3 bases and J lost 0, with 12 bases in between. Germline V CDR1 and CDR2: LNHDA, SQIVND (reference sequence). The CDR3 spells CASSISPLFSYEQYF. The CDR3 DNA reads TGTGCCAGTAGTATCTCGCCACTCTTCTCCTACGAGCAGTACTTC.

The CDR3 is CASSARGDEQYF. CDR3 nucleotide sequence: TGTGCCAGCAGCGCCCGAGGGGACGAGCAGTACTTC. The chain joins TRBV9 to TRBJ2-7; D is tentatively TRBD1 or TRBD2 (5 bases each). Germline V gene data show CDR1 as SGDLS and CDR2 as YYNGEE. The V and J ends lost 3 bases and 5 bases respectively, with 9 bases between them. There are 12 residues in the CDR3.

This clonotype appeared a few times. The chain combines TRBV6-1 with TRBJ1-5; 7 nucleotides align to TRBD1. This CDR3 spans 15 amino acids. Germline CDR1 is MNHNS and CDR2 is SASEGT. Trimming took 2 bases from V and 4 from J; bases not matched to a gene: 5. The CDR3: CASSELGQANQPQHF. The CDR3 coding sequence is TGTGCCAGCAGTGAACTTGGACAGGCTAATCAGCCCCAGCATTTT.

This clonotype was recorded once. The V and J genes are TRBV6-1 and TRBJ2-1; D unclear. The germline gives CDR1 MNHNS, CDR2 SASEGT. CDR3 length equals 17 residues. Trimming pared 6 bases from V and 2 bases from J, leaving 20 bases between. The CDR3 loop is CASRPTRSYGTYNEQFF. CDR3 DNA sequence: TGTGCCAGCAGACCGACCCGGAGTTATGGCACCTACAATGAGCAGTTCTTC.

This chain links TRBV9 with TRBJ2-7; TRBD2 matches 8 bases. Losses at the gene ends were 3 bases for V and 4 bases for J; bases not matched to a gene: 3. Germline loops: CDR1 SGDLS, CDR2 YYNGEE. The length of the CDR3 is 13 residues. The CDR3 loop is CASSARGGYEQYF. CDR3 bases: TGTGCCAGCAGCGCCCGGGGGGGGTACGAGCAGTACTTC.

The rearrangement joins TRBV15 to TRBJ1-1; D unclear. Trimming took off 3 bases at V and 5 bases at J, with 25 bases between the two ends. Germline assignment: CDR1 LNHNV and CDR2 YYDKDF (reference sequence). The CDR3 sequence is 18 residues long. As DNA, the CDR3 is TGTGCCACCAGCAGGCCTCGTGGGCACACAGTTTCGAGGACTGAAGCTTTCTTT. It yields the protein CATSRPRGHTVSRTEAFF.

The chain links TRBV2 to TRBJ2-3, with no clear D. This CDR3 spans 13 amino acids. V was clipped by 7 bases and J by 7 bases, with 15 bases between them. Germline V lookup: CDR1 SNHLY, CDR2 FYNNEI. The chain's CDR3 is CASTQPAGYTQYF. DNA of the CDR3: TGTGCCAGCACACAACCAGCTGGGTATACGCAGTATTTT.

This clonotype was detected only once. For the CDR3, the DNA is TGTGCCATCAGGGTTCGGACCGAAACCTACGAGCAGTACTTC. This translates into CAIRVRTETYEQYF. The V gene is TRBV10-3, the J gene TRBJ2-7, with D hard to call. Germline V gene lookup returns CDR1 ENHRY and CDR2 SYGVKD. CDR3 length: 14 residues. V was clipped by 6 bases and J by 2 bases, with 14 bases between them.

On this clonotype: The junction differs from germline at one of its ends, possibly a read error. The V call is TRBV2, the J call TRBJ2-5; 10 positions agree with TRBD1. CDR3 size: 14 residues. Germline CDR1 SNHLY, CDR2 FYNNEI. This chain's CDR3 is CASSHRQGAETQYF. Here the CDR3 DNA reads TGCGCCAGCAGCCATCGACAGGGGGCCGAGACCCAGTACTTC. The whole variable domain, remainder taken from reference TRBV2 and TRBJ2-5, is EPEVTQTPSHQVTQMGQEVILRCVPISNHLYFYWYRQILGQKVEFLVSFYNNEISEKSEIFDDQFSVERPDGSNFTLKIRSTKLEDSAMYFCASSHRQGAETQYFGPGTRLLVL.

This clonotype has a handful of counts. The chain is built from TRBV7-8 and TRBJ2-1, with TRBD2 matching 9 bases. The CDR3 is 14 residues long. Germline trimming cut 5 bases from V and 7 bases from J; bases unmatched to any gene: 6. Germline values: CDR1 SGHVS, CDR2 FQNEAQ. CDR3 region: CASSGAGGRNEQFF. Here the CDR3 DNA reads TGTGCCAGCAGCGGAGCGGGAGGCCGAAATGAGCAGTTCTTC.

This clonotype was counted between two and nine times. V and J are TRBV2 and TRBJ1-1; no definite D call. Germline loops: CDR1 SNHLY, CDR2 FYNNEI. Trimming removed 7 bases at V and 10 bases at J, with 19 bases between. The length of the CDR3 is 13 residues. CDR3 sequence reads: CASKSDGSQAAFF. The CDR3, as DNA: TGTGCCAGCAAATCGGACGGCTCCCAGGCAGCTTTCTTT.

The chain links TRBV15 to TRBJ1-1, with D possibly TRBD1 on 5 matching bases. The V gene's germline CDR1 is LNHNV and CDR2 YYDKDF (reference sequence). The V end was cut by 0 bases, the J end by 1 base, with 15 bases between. This CDR3 is 17 amino acids long. The CDR3 DNA reads as TGTGCCACCAGCAGAGAGGGCAGGGTGGAAAAGAACACTGAAGCTTTCTTT. The encoded protein is CATSREGRVEKNTEAFF.